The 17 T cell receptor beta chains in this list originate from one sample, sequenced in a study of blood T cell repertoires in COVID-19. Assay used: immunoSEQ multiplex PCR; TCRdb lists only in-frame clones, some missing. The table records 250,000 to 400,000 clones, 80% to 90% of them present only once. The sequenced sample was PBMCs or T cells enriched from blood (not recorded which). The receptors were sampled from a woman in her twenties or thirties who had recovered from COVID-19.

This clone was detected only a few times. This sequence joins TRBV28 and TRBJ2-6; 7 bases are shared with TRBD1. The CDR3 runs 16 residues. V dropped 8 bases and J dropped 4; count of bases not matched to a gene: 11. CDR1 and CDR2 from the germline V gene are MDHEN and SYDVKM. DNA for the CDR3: TGTGCCAGCCTCCAGACCCAGGGGGAGGGGGCCAACGTCCTGACTTTC. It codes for CASLQTQGEGANVLTF.

The CDR3 loop reads CSAQDRKEAFF. The DNA of the CDR3 is TGCAGCGCCCAGGACAGGAAAGAAGCTTTCTTT. The V call is TRBV29-1, the J call TRBJ1-1, with 7 bases identical to TRBD1. Per germline, CDR1 SQVTM and CDR2 ANQGSEA. The V segment lost 7 bases and the J segment 8 bases; nucleotides outside the gene matches: 7. This CDR3 is built from 11 residues.

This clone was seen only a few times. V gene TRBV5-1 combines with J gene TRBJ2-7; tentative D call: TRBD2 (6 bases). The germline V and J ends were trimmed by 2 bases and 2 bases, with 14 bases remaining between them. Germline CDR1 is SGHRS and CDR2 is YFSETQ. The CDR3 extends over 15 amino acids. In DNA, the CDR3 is TGCGCCAGCAGCTTATGGACGGGGACTGCCTACGAGCAGTACTTC. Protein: CASSLWTGTAYEQYF.

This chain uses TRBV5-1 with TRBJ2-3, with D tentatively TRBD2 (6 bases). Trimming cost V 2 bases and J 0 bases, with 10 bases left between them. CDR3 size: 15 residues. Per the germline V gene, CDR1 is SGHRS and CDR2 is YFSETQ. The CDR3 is CASSFSGTSTDTQYF. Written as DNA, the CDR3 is TGCGCCAGCAGCTTTTCCGGGACTAGCACAGATACGCAGTATTTT.

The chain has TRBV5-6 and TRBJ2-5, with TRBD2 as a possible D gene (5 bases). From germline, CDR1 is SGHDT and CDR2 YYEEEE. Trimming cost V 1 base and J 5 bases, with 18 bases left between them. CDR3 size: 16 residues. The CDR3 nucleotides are TGTGCCAGCAGCTTGCTGGACTTCTTTAGGGAGGAGACCCAGTACTTC. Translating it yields CASSLLDFFREETQYF. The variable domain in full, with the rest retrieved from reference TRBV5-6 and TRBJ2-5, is DAGVTQSPTHLIKTRGQQVTLRCSPKSGHDTVSWYQQALGQGPQFIFQYYEEEERQRGNFPDRFSGHQFPNYSSELNVNALLLGDSALYLCASSLLDFFREETQYFGPGTRLLVL.

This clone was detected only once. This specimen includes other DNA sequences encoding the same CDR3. CDR3 protein: CASSFNSNYGYTF. CDR3 coding DNA: TGTGCCAGCAGTTTCAACAGTAACTATGGCTACACCTTC. The genes are TRBV27 and TRBJ1-2; D not certain. V lost 3 bases and J lost 1, with 6 bases in between. Germline-derived CDR1 and CDR2 are MNHEY and SMNVEV (reference sequence). The length of the CDR3 is 13 residues.

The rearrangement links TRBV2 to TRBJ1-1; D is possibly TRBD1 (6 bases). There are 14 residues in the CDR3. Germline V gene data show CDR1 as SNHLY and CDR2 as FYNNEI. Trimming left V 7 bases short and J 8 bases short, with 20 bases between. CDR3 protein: CASTLVRGTGEAFF. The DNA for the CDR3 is TGTGCCAGCACGTTGGTAAGGGGGACGGGGGAAGCTTTCTTT. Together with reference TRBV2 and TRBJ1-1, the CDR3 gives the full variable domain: EPEVTQTPSHQVTQMGQEVILRCVPISNHLYFYWYRQILGQKVEFLVSFYNNEISEKSEIFDDQFSVERPDGSNFTLKIRSTKLEDSAMYFCASTLVRGTGEAFFGQGTRLTVV.

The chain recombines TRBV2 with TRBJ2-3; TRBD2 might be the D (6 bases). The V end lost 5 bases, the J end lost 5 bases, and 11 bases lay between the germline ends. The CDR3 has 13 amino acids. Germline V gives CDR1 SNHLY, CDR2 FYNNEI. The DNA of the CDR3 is TGTGCCAGCAGTTCGGACTATCGAGATACGCAGTATTTT. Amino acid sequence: CASSSDYRDTQYF.

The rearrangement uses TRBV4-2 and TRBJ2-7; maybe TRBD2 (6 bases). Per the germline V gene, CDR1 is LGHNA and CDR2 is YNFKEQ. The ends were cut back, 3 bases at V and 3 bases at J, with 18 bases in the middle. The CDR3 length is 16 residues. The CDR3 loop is CASSHLSTAEGYEQYF. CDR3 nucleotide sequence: TGTGCCAGCAGCCACCTGTCTACAGCGGAGGGCTACGAGCAGTACTTC.

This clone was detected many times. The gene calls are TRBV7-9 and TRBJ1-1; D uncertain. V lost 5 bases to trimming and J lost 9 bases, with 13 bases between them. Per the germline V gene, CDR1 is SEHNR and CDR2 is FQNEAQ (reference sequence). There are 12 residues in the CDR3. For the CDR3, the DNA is TGTGCCAGCAGCGGCCCCAGGAACAAAGCTTTCTTT. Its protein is CASSGPRNKAFF.

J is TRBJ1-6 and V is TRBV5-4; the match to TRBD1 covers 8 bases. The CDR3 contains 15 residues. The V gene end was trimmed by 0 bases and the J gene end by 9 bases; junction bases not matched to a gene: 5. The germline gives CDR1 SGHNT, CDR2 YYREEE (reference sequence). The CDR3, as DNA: TGTGCCAGCAGCTTGGAGGGACAGGTTGGTTCACCCCTCCACTTT. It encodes CASSLEGQVGSPLHF.

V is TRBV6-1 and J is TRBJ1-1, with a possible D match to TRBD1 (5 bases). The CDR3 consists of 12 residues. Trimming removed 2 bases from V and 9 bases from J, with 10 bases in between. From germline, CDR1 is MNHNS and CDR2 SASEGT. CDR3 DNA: TGTGCCAGCAGTGAAAGGGGATTTCAAGCTTTCTTT. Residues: CASSERGFQAFF.

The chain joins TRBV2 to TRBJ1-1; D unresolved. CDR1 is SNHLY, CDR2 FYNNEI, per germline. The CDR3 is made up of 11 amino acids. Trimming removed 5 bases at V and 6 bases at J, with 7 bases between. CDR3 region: CASSKVAEAFF. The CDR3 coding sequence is TGTGCCAGCAGTAAAGTCGCTGAAGCTTTCTTT.

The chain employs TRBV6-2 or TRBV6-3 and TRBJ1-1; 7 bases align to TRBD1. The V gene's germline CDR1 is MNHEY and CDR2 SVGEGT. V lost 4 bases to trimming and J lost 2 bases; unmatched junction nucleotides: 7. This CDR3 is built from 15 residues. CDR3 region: CASSSLGTDNTEAFF. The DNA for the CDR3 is TGTGCCAGCAGTTCCCTCGGGACAGATAACACTGAAGCTTTCTTT.

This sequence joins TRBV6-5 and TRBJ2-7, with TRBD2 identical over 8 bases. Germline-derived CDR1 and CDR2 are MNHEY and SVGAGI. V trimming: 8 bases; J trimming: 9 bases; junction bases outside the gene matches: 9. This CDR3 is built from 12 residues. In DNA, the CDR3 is TGTGCCAGCCGGGAGGGAGGGAGGATGCAGTACTTC. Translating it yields CASREGGRMQYF.

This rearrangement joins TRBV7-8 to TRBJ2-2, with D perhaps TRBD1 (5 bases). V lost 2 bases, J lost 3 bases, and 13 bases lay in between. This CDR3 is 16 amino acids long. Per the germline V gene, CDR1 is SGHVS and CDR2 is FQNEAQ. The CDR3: CASSLTSQGYTGELFF. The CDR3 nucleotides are TGTGCCAGCAGCTTAACGTCGCAGGGTTACACCGGGGAGCTGTTTTTT.

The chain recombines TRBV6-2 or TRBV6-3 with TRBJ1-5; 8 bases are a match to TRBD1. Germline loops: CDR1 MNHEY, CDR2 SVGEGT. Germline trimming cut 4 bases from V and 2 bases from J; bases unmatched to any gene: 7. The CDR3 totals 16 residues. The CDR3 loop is CASSSFDRGGNQPQHF. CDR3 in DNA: TGTGCCAGCAGTTCCTTCGACAGGGGCGGCAATCAGCCCCAGCATTTT.